Listed below are T cell receptor beta chains from one sample, sequenced in a study of Graves' ophthalmopathy and Graves' hyperthyroidism. TCRdb independently ran MiXCR on the multiplex PCR reads; one entry per CDR3 protein. This sample has some 150,000 distinct CDR3 sequences, with approximately 40% found just once. Sequencing input: peripheral blood. The receptors were sampled from a young man with Graves' ophthalmopathy. The CDR3 runs from the conserved cysteine through the conserved F or W. D genes are given only for firm matches. Size values are once, few and many counts, or a class for expanded clones, and some rows have none.

j_gene | d_gene | abundance | v_gene | CDR3nt | CDR3aa
TRBJ2-7 | TRBD2 | many | TRBV5-1 | TGCGCCAGCAGCTTTGGACTAGCGGGCACCCTGGGCGAGCAGTACTTC | CASSFGLAGTLGEQYF
TRBJ1-1 | NA | many | TRBV29-1 | TGCAGCGTTGGGCCGGGGACCACTGAAGCTTTCTTT | CSVGPGTTEAFF
TRBJ1-2 | TRBD1 | NA | TRBV6-5 | TGTGCCAGCAGTAACCGGGACAGTACCGGCTACACCTTC | CASSNRDSTGYTF
TRBJ2-5 | NA | NA | TRBV11-2 | TGTGCCAGCAGCTTAATCGGCGGCAGGCGGTACCAAGAGACCCAGTACTTC | CASSLIGGRRYQETQYF
TRBJ1-2 | NA | NA | TRBV7-2 | TGTGCCAGCAGCTTAAACCGAATCCCCTATGGCTACACCTTC | CASSLNRIPYGYTF
TRBJ2-6 | TRBD2 | NA | TRBV6-2/TRBV6-3 | TGTGCCAGCAGTTCTGCTGGGGGGGCTGGGGCCAACGTCCTGACTTTC | CASSSAGGAGANVLTF
TRBJ1-2 | NA | NA | TRBV15 | TGTGCCACCAGCAGTACAGGCGGGAGTACCGATGGCTACACCTTC | CATSSTGGSTDGYTF
TRBJ1-5 | NA | NA | TRBV28 | TGTGCCAGCAGTTTAGCAGTATATAGCAATCAGCCCCAGCATTTT | CASSLAVYSNQPQHF
TRBJ1-2 | NA | many | TRBV18 | TGTGCCAGCTCACCAAACAGGGCCTATGGCTACACCTTC | CASSPNRAYGYTF
TRBJ1-3 | TRBD1 | many | TRBV29-1 | TGCAGCGTTTACCGGGACAGTGGAAACACCATATATTTT | CSVYRDSGNTIYF
TRBJ1-3 | NA | NA | TRBV7-8 | TGTGCCAGCAGCTTCACAGGGAGCGGAAACACCATATATTTT | CASSFTGSGNTIYF
TRBJ2-7 | TRBD2 | many | TRBV28 | TGTGCCACCTCCTCCTTCGGGACTAGCGGGAGGGCCATTCCCGAGCAGTACTTC | CATSSFGTSGRAIPEQYF
TRBJ2-6 | NA | many | TRBV24-1 | TGTGCCACCAGTGATCCCGACAGTCAGTCCTCTGGGGCCAACGTCCTGACTTTC | CATSDPDSQSSGANVLTF
TRBJ1-2 | NA | NA | TRBV2 | TGTGCCAGCAGGGTATTACGGGGTGGTGGCTACACCTTC | CASRVLRGGGYTF
TRBJ2-5 | TRBD1 | NA | TRBV7-2 | TGTGCCAGCAGCATGGGGACAGGGACGGGGGAGACCCAGTACTTC | CASSMGTGTGETQYF
TRBJ2-7 | NA | NA | TRBV7-2 | TGTGCCAGCAGCCCCGGGCCGGGCTACGAGCAGTACTTC | CASSPGPGYEQYF
TRBJ1-1 | NA | NA | TRBV6-5 | TGTGCCAGCAGTTTCGGCCTCGGGGAAGCTTTCTTT | CASSFGLGEAFF
TRBJ1-2 | NA | many | TRBV24-1 | TGTGCCACCAGTGATTCCCGACAGAGCTATGGCTACACCTTC | CATSDSRQSYGYTF
TRBJ1-2 | NA | NA | TRBV5-1 | TGCGCCAGCAGCTTGGACGGCAGGAACTATGGCTACACCTTC | CASSLDGRNYGYTF
TRBJ1-3 | NA | NA | TRBV6-1 | TGTGCCAGCGTACGATGGGACTCTGGAAACACCATATATTTT | CASVRWDSGNTIYF
TRBJ2-7 | TRBD2 | many | TRBV7-8 | TGTGCCAGCAGGACCGGGACTAGCGGGAGGATGAACTACGAGCAGTACTTC | CASRTGTSGRMNYEQYF